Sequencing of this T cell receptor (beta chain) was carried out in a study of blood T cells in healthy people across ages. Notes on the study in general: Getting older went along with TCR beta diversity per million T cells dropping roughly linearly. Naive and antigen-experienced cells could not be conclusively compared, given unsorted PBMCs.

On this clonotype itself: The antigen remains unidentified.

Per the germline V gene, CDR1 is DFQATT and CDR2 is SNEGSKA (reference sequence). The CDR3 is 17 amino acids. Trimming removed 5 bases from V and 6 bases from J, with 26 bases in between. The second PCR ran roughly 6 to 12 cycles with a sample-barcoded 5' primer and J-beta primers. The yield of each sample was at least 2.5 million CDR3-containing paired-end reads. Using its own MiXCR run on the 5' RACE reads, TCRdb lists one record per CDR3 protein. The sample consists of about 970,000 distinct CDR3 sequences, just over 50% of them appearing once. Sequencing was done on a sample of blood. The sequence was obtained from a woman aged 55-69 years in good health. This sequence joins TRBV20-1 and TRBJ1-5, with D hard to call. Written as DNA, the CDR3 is TGCAGTGCTGTCGGTATGCGGGCGGGCGGGGTAAGTCAGCCCCAGCATTTT. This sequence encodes CSAVGMRAGGVSQPQHF.